Described below is a single TCR beta chain sequence and its context. What it binds is not known. This sample was included in a study of OX40 agonist ivuxolimab in advanced cancers. Turning to the study itself: Patients were treated with intravenous ivuxolimab, dosed at 0.01 to 10 mg/kg and infused every 2 weeks. Eligibility admitted prior anti-PD-1, anti-PD-L1 or anti-CTLA-4 therapy; roughly 37% had some. Notes on the study in general: CD4+ and CD8+ blood T cells expanded clonally by week 6 at 0.1 to 3.0 mg/kg.

Sampling of blood occurred at baseline, cycle 4 day 1, and cycle 7 day 1. Assay used: immunoSEQ multiplex PCR; TCRdb lists only in-frame clones, some missing. This sample has roughly 64,000 clones, with about four fifths found just once. The CDR3 sequence is 14 residues long. The germline gives CDR1 SGHNT, CDR2 YYREEE (reference sequence). The V and J ends lost 3 bases and 7 bases, in that order; junction bases with no gene match: 3. This specimen was CD4+ or CD8+ T cells sorted from blood, taken in a trial of the OX40 agonist ivuxolimab. The sequence was obtained from an adult with an advanced solid tumor such as melanoma, head and neck, liver or kidney cancer. The J gene is TRBJ1-6, the V gene TRBV5-4; TRBD1 aligns across 8 bases. The CDR3 sequence is CASSYRDRNSPLHF. For the CDR3, the DNA is TGTGCCAGCAGCTACCGGGACAGGAATTCACCCCTCCACTTT.